The source of this T cell receptor (beta chain) is a study of cytomegalovirus exposure and HLA in healthy donors. Study conclusions and caveats: Listed as cytomegalovirus-associated were 164 TCR beta chains.

In germline, CDR1 is SGHVS, CDR2 FQNEAQ. This CDR3 has 13 amino acids. Deletions cut 5 bases from V and 2 bases from J, with 7 bases between. The protocol was immunoSEQ multiplex PCR, while the TCRdb copy is restricted to in-frame clones and leaves out a portion. The profile shows a few hundred thousand clones, over 80% of them singletons. The donors were part of the validation cohort of over a hundred subjects. That cohort was separate from the first cohort, which comprised fewer than 800 subjects. In regard to this clone: The antigen remains undetermined.

The chain joins TRBV7-8 to TRBJ2-1, with D unclear. The clonotype originates from a woman between 25 and 40 years old in good health and CMV-seropositive. Material for sequencing was PBMCs. In DNA form, the CDR3 reads TGTGCCAGCAGCCTCGGGCCCTACAATGAGCAGTTCTTC. It encodes CASSLGPYNEQFF.